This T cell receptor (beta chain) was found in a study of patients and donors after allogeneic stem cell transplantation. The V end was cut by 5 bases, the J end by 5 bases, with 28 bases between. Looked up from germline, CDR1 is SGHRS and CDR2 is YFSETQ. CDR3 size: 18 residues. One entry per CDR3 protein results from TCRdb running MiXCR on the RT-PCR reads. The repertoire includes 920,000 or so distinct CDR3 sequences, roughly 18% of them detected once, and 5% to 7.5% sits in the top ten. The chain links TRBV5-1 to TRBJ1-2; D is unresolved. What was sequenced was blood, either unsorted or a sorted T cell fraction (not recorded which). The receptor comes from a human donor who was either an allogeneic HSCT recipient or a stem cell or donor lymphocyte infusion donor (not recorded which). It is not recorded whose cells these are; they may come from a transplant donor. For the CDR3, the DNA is TGCGCCAGCAGTTTTATGGCCCTCGGCGACTCGGTGAGGTATGGCTACACCTTC. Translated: CASSFMALGDSVRYGYTF.